This T cell receptor (beta chain) was found in a study of T-cell memory formation after mild COVID-19. Study results and limitations: Day 15 to 85 contractors were CD4/CD8 balanced; later expanders leaned CD4+. Researchers report contracting CD4+ clones mostly in CM and EM, with CD8+ clones in EMRA. Cross-reactive memory appears to have joined, as suggested by some responding clones showing up in pre-infection memory.

This clonotype was observed a few times. Its antigen is not identified. CDR1 SGHKS and CDR2 YYEKEE come from the germline V gene (reference sequence). The CDR3 runs 15 residues. With V trimmed by 4 bases and J by 6 bases, 10 bases remained unmatched. TCRdb processed the 5' RACE reads anew with MiXCR; each CDR3 protein has one entry. The sample shows 350,000 to 500,000 distinct CDR3 sequences, about 25% of them seen only once. The source is an adult woman who had mild COVID-19 (a few samples of this study predate the infection). Cell type and time point are not known. The V and J genes are TRBV5-5 and TRBJ1-5; 7 nucleotides align to TRBD1. Sequencing input: PBMCs or a T cell subset sorted from them (not recorded which). DNA of the CDR3: TGTGCCAGCAGCCCCGACAGGGCGAATATTCAGCCCCAGCATTTT. It codes for CASSPDRANIQPQHF.